The clone carrying this T cell receptor beta chain appeared many times. Its matching antigen is unknown. CDR3 length equals 13 residues. V lost 5 bases to trimming and J lost 1 base, with 8 bases between them. The V gene's germline CDR1 is MNHNS and CDR2 SASEGT. The sample originates from a study of regulatory T cells in long-lasting Graves disease. Study outcomes and limitations: Persistent Graves' cases showed lower TCR diversity than newly diagnosed cases.

Specified time point: persistent/refractory GD, antithyroid drugs over 5 years with positive TRAb. Extracted PBMC RNA gave rise to the TCR library. By American Thyroid Association guidelines, Graves' disease was diagnosed in the cohort. Arm-PCR with iRepertoire HTBI primers amplified the CDR3 regions for these TCR beta libraries. TCRdb re-analysed the multiplex PCR reads in MiXCR, keeping a single row per CDR3 protein. Among around 460,000 distinct CDR3 sequences listed, roughly 23% were seen once. The sequenced sample was peripheral blood mononuclear cells (PBMCs), obtained when the disease was refractory, from a patient treated with antithyroid drugs. The sequence came from a female donor with Graves disease. The rearrangement links TRBV6-1 to TRBJ1-1; no definite D call. CDR3 nucleotides: TGTGCCAGCAGTAAAGGGCCGAACACTGAAGCTTTCTTT. This sequence encodes CASSKGPNTEAFF.